These 23 T cell receptor beta chains were sequenced from one sample in a study of cytomegalovirus exposure and HLA in healthy donors. Both 60 Vbeta primers and 13 Jbeta primers went into the PCR. TCRdb keeps only in-frame clones here, not all; method: immunoSEQ multiplex PCR. The sample lists 110,000 or so clones, over 65% occurring once. The specimen was PBMCs. These receptors originate from a woman in her thirties or forties in good health and CMV-seropositive.

The chain employs TRBV6-1 and TRBJ2-2; D is perhaps TRBD2 (6 bases). V lost 9 bases and J 8 bases, leaving 19 bases between the germline ends. Germline values: CDR1 MNHNS, CDR2 SASEGT. There are 14 residues in the CDR3. CDR3 residues: CARSMGGGGGELFF. Here the CDR3 DNA reads TGTGCCAGGAGCATGGGCGGTGGAGGGGGGGAGCTGTTTTTT.

This chain uses TRBV11-2 with TRBJ2-7, with TRBD1 matching over 7 bases. The CDR3 spans 20 residues. V lost 0 bases and J lost 6; bases outside the gene matches: 23. The germline V gene has CDR1 SGHAT and CDR2 FQNNGV. CDR3 nucleotide sequence: TGTGCCAGCAGCTTAGACGGGTGGGGACAGAGGGAGTCCCTTTCGACCGAGCAGTACTTC. Protein: CASSLDGWGQRESLSTEQYF.

The rearrangement uses TRBV7-3 and TRBJ2-1; the match to TRBD2 covers 9 bases. Germline V lookup: CDR1 SGHTA, CDR2 FQGTGA. This CDR3 has 15 residues. J lost 7 bases, V lost 3 bases, and 7 bases had no gene match. The CDR3 protein is CASSLGLAGINEQFF. CDR3 in DNA: TGTGCCAGCAGCTTGGGGCTAGCGGGAATTAATGAGCAGTTCTTC.

This clone has just a few counts. V is TRBV7-9 and J is TRBJ2-1; TRBD2 agrees at 8 bases. The CDR3 is 15 residues long. CDR1 and CDR2 from the germline V gene are SEHNR and FQNEAQ (reference sequence). V was clipped by 0 bases and J by 9 bases; unmatched bases: 7. CDR3 DNA: TGTGCCAGCAGCTTAGCGGCGGGAGGTCGGGCTGAGCAGTTCTTC. Protein product: CASSLAAGGRAEQFF.

This clone was counted between two and nine times. V usage is TRBV18 and J usage is TRBJ2-5; a possible D gene is TRBD1 (6 bases). The germline gives CDR1 KGHSH, CDR2 LQKENI. With 3 bases removed from V and 1 base from J, the gap between germline ends came to 12 bases. This CDR3 is built from 15 residues. CDR3 in amino acids: CASSPNLGAQETQYF. The CDR3 nucleotides read TGTGCCAGCTCACCCAACTTGGGGGCCCAAGAGACCCAGTACTTC.

This clone appeared a single time. The rearrangement joins TRBV7-3 to TRBJ2-3; D is unresolved. V gave up 7 bases and J gave up 6 bases, with 14 bases separating them. This CDR3 contains 13 residues. Per the germline V gene, CDR1 is SGHTA and CDR2 is FQGTGA. CDR3 amino acids: CASKPGPTDTQYF. The CDR3 DNA reads as TGTGCCAGCAAACCAGGCCCCACGGATACGCAGTATTTT.

This clone was seen only once. V gene TRBV7-2 combines with J gene TRBJ2-7, with 8 bases identical to TRBD2. With 7 bases clipped from V and 2 bases from J, the junction kept 10 bases outside the gene matches. CDR1 is SGHTA, CDR2 FQGNSA, per germline. The CDR3 extends over 15 amino acids. The chain's CDR3 is CASMNPGLVTYEQYF. The CDR3 DNA is TGTGCCAGCATGAATCCGGGACTAGTAACCTACGAGCAGTACTTC.

This chain connects TRBV30 to TRBJ1-5; D ambiguous. The CDR3 extends over 17 amino acids. Germline V gene lookup returns CDR1 GTSNPN and CDR2 SVGIG (reference sequence). Trimming removed 0 bases from V and 0 bases from J, with 15 bases in between. The CDR3 reads CAWSVGGRFYSNQPQHF. CDR3 in DNA: TGTGCCTGGAGTGTAGGCGGCAGATTTTATAGCAATCAGCCCCAGCATTTT.

This chain links TRBV27 with TRBJ2-7, with D perhaps TRBD1 (6 bases). Germline assignment: CDR1 MNHEY and CDR2 SMNVEV (reference sequence). The CDR3 length is 15 residues. V was cut by 3 bases and J by 0 bases, with 12 bases left in between. The CDR3 loop reads CASSFGDTPSYEQYF. In DNA, the CDR3 is TGTGCCAGCAGTTTTGGGGACACACCCTCCTACGAGCAGTACTTC.

The chain uses TRBV6-4 and TRBJ2-2; 12 positions match TRBD1. Germline V gene data show CDR1 as MRHNA and CDR2 as SNTAGT. The J segment lost 7 bases and the V segment lost 6 bases, leaving 12 bases of the junction unmatched. This CDR3 has 17 residues. The CDR3 nucleotides read TGTGCCAGCAGCCGCTTACCGGGACAGGGGGCGAACGGGGAGCTGTTTTTT. The encoded protein is CASSRLPGQGANGELFF.

The chain is built from TRBV13 and TRBJ2-2; D not certain. The germline gives CDR1 PRHDT, CDR2 FYEKMQ (reference sequence). CDR3 length: 15 residues. V gave up 5 bases and J gave up 0 bases, with 10 bases separating them. The CDR3 DNA reads as TGTGCCAGCAGCGAAAACGGGTCGAACACCGGGGAGCTGTTTTTT. This sequence encodes CASSENGSNTGELFF. The full variable domain, completed using reference TRBV13 and TRBJ2-2, is AAGVIQSPRHLIKEKRETATLKCYPIPRHDTVYWYQQGPGQDPQFLISFYEKMQSDKGSIPDRFSAQQFSDYHSELNMSSLELGDSALYFCASSENGSNTGELFFGEGSRLTVL.

This CDR3 is CASSQETPRSNQPQHF. The DNA for the CDR3 is TGTGCCAGCAGCCAAGAAACCCCCCGGAGCAATCAGCCCCAGCATTTT. The chain recombines TRBV14 with TRBJ1-5, with D hard to call. Germline values: CDR1 SGHDN, CDR2 FVKESK. This CDR3 contains 16 residues. The V end was cut by 0 bases, the J end by 1 base, with 10 bases between.

The rearrangement joins TRBV15 to TRBJ1-4; D may be TRBD1 (5 bases). The CDR3 totals 16 residues. V was cut by 0 bases and J by 1 base, with 9 bases left in between. CDR1 is LNHNV and CDR2 is YYDKDF in the germline V gene (reference sequence). CDR3 sequence: CATSRDRDGTNEKLFF. Here the CDR3 DNA reads TGTGCCACCAGCAGAGACAGGGATGGAACTAATGAAAAACTGTTTTTT.

The rearrangement joins TRBV11-1 to TRBJ2-5; maybe TRBD1 (5 bases). Germline CDR1 SGHAT, CDR2 FQDESV (reference sequence). This CDR3 spans 13 amino acids. Trimming took 7 bases from V and 4 from J, leaving 13 bases between them. The CDR3 region has the DNA TGTGCCAGCACCCAGGGCGTCTCAGAGACCCAGTACTTC. This codes for CASTQGVSETQYF.

The chain joins TRBV6-5 to TRBJ1-2, with D possibly TRBD1 on 6 matching bases. Germline CDR1 is MNHEY and CDR2 is SVGAGI. The CDR3 runs 13 residues. Trimming removed 4 bases at V and 8 bases at J, with 14 bases between. The CDR3 sequence: CASSSITQGGYTF. The CDR3 nucleotides read TGTGCCAGCAGTTCTATCACGCAGGGGGGCTACACCTTC.

This chain uses TRBV5-1 with TRBJ1-4; D gene uncertain. This CDR3 has 14 amino acids. Deletions cut 5 bases from V and 4 bases from J, with 12 bases between. CDR1 SGHRS and CDR2 YFSETQ come from the germline V gene. The CDR3 DNA sequence: TGCGCCAGCAGGCTCGCGGGATTTAATGAAAAACTGTTTTTT. Amino acid sequence: CASRLAGFNEKLFF.

This sequence joins TRBV7-9 and TRBJ2-7, with a tentative D call TRBD1 (6 bases). V lost 5 bases and J lost 4, with 18 bases in between. This CDR3 has 15 residues. Germline V lookup: CDR1 SEHNR, CDR2 FQNEAQ (reference sequence). CDR3 residues: CASSPNTGTEYEQYF. The CDR3 DNA reads as TGTGCCAGCAGCCCTAACACAGGGACGGAGTACGAGCAGTACTTC.

Written as DNA, the CDR3 is TGTGCCAGCAGCGTCCTTGACACTGAAGCTTTCTTT. This translates into CASSVLDTEAFF. The chain recombines TRBV9 with TRBJ1-1; D is unclear. Looked up from germline, CDR1 is SGDLS and CDR2 is YYNGEE. The V gene lost 2 bases and the J gene lost 3 bases, with 5 bases spanning the gap. The CDR3 spans 12 residues.

The chain uses TRBV9 and TRBJ1-2; D remains ambiguous. Per the germline V gene, CDR1 is SGDLS and CDR2 is YYNGEE. CDR3 length: 13 amino acids. Trimming pared 3 bases from V and 10 bases from J, leaving 16 bases between. The CDR3 DNA sequence: TGTGCCAGCAGCGGAGGACTTACCGGAGACTACACCTTC. Protein product: CASSGGLTGDYTF.

The chain links TRBV29-1 to TRBJ2-7, with D maybe TRBD2 (5 bases). V was shortened by 7 bases and J by 0 bases, with 13 bases between the two germline ends. The CDR3 totals 13 residues. Germline CDR1 and CDR2: SQVTM and ANQGSEA. The CDR3 nucleotides read TGCAGCGCCGAGGGCGGCCACTCCTACGAGCAGTACTTC. This sequence encodes CSAEGGHSYEQYF.

CDR3 bases: TGTGCCAGCAGTTCCCGGACTAGCGGATCCTACAATGAGCAGTTCTTC. Its protein is CASSSRTSGSYNEQFF. The V call is TRBV28, the J call TRBJ2-1, with 10 bases fitting TRBD2. CDR3 size: 16 residues. CDR1 and CDR2 (germline): MDHEN, SYDVKM. V was clipped by 4 bases and J by 1 base; unmatched bases: 4.

This clone was observed a few times. The rearrangement uses TRBV27 and TRBJ1-1; D may be TRBD1 (5 bases). The V and J ends lost 3 bases and 5 bases respectively, with 16 bases between them. This CDR3 region has 15 residues. Germline V CDR1 and CDR2: MNHEY, SMNVEV (reference sequence). The DNA of the CDR3 is TGTGCCAGCAGTTTGGGGAGGGGTTCTGGGACTGAAGCTTTCTTT. Protein product: CASSLGRGSGTEAFF.

The genes are TRBV5-4 and TRBJ2-2, with 9 bases identical to TRBD1. Germline lookup yields CDR1 SGHNT and CDR2 YYREEE (reference sequence). V was pared by 0 bases and J by 7 bases, with 4 bases of the junction left unmatched. CDR3 length: 15 residues. The CDR3 DNA is TGTGCCAGCAGCTTGGCGGACAGGGGTGACGGGGAGCTGTTTTTT. This gives the protein CASSLADRGDGELFF.